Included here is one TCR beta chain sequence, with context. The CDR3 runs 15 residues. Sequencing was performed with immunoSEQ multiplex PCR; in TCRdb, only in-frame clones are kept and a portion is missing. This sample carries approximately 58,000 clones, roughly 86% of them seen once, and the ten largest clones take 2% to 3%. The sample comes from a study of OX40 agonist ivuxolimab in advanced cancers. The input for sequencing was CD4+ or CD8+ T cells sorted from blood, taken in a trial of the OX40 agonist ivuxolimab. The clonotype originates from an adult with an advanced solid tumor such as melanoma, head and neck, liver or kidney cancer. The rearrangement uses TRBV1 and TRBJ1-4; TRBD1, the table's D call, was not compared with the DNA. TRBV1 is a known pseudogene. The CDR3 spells CTSSLTGATNEKLFF. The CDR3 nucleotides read TGCACCAGCAGCCTAACAGGGGCAACTAATGAAAAACTGTTTTTT.